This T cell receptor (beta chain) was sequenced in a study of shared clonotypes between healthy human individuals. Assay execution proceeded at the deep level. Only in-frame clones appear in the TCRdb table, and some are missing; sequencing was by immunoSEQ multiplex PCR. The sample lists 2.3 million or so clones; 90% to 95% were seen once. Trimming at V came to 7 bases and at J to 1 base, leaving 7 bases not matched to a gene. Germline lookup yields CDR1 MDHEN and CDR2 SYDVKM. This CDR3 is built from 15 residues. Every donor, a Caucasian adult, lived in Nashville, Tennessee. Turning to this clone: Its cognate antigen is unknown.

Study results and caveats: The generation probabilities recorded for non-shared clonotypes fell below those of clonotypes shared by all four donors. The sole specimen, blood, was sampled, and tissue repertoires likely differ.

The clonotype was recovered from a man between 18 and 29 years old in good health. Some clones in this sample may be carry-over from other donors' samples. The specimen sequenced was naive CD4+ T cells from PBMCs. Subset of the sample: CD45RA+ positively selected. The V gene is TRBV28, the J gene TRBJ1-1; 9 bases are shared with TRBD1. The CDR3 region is CASTPSTGGNTEAFF. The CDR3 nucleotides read TGTGCCAGCACCCCATCGACAGGGGGGAACACTGAAGCTTTCTTT.